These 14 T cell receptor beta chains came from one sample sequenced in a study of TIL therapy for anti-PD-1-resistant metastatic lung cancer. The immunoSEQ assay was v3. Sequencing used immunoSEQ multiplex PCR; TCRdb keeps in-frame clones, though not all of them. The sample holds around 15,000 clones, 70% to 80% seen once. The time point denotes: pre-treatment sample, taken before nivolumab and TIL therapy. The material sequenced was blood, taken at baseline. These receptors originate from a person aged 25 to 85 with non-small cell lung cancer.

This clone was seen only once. The CDR3 sequence is CASSQVAGYGETQYF. The CDR3 DNA reads as TGCGCCAGCAGCCAGGTAGCGGGGTATGGAGAGACCCAGTACTTC. The chain carries TRBV4-3 and TRBJ2-5, with 8 positions matching TRBD2. The CDR3 contains 15 residues. Per germline, CDR1 LGHNA and CDR2 YSLEER. V shed 3 bases, J shed 4 bases, and the junction held 7 bases outside the gene matches.

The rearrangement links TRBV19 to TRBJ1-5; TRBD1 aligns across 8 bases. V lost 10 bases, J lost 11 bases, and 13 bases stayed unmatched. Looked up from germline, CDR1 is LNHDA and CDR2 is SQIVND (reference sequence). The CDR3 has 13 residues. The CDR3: CATQDRDYLAQHF. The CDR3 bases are TGTGCCACCCAGGACAGGGACTATCTAGCCCAGCATTTT.

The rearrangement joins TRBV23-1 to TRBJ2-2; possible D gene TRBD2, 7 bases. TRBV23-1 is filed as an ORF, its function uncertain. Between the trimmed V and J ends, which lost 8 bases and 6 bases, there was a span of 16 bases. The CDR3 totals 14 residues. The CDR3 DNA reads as TGCGCCAGCGCAGAGGGGGGGCCGTCCGGGGAGCTGTTTTTT. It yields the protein CASAEGGPSGELFF.

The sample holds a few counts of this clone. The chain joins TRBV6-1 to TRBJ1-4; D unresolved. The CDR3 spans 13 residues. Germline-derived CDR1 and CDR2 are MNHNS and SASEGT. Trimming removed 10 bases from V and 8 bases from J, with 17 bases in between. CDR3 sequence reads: CATQSPRGEKLFF. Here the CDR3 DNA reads TGTGCCACCCAGTCGCCACGAGGAGAAAAACTGTTTTTT.

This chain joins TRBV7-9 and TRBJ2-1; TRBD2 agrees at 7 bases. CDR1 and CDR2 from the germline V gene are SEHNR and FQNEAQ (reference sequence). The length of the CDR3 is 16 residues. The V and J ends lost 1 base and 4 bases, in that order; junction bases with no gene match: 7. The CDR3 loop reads CASSLGGGGSYNEQFF. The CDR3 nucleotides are TGTGCCAGCAGCTTAGGGGGCGGGGGATCTTACAATGAGCAGTTCTTC.

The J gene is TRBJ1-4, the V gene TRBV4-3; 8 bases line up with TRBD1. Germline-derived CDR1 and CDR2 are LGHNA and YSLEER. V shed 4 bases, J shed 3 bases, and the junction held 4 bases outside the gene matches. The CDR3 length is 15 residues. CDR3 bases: TGCGCCAGCAGCCCCTTGACAGGGGCTAATGAAAAACTGTTTTTT. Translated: CASSPLTGANEKLFF.

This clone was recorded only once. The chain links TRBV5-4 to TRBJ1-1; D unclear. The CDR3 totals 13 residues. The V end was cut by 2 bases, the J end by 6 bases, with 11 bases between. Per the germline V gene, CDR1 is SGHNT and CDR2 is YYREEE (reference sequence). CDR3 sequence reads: CASSFAAVAEAFF. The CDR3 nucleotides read TGTGCCAGCAGCTTCGCAGCGGTGGCTGAAGCTTTCTTT.

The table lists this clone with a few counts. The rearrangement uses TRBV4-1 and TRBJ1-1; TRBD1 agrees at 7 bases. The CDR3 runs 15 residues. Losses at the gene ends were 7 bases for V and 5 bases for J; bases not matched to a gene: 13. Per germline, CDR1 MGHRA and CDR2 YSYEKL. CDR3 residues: CASNPRQGFSTEAFF. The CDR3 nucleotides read TGCGCCAGCAATCCTAGACAGGGTTTTTCTACTGAAGCTTTCTTT.

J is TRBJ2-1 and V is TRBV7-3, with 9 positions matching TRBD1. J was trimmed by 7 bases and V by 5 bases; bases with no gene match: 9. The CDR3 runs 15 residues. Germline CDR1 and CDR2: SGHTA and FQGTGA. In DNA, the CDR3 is TGTGCCAGCAGCCCCGGGACAGGGTTGGGAAATGAGCAGTTCTTC. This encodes CASSPGTGLGNEQFF. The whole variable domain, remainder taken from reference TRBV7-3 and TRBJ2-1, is GAGVSQTPSNKVTEKGKYVELRCDPISGHTALYWYRQSLGQGPEFLIYFQGTGAADDSGLPNDRFFAVRPEGSVSTLKIQRTERGDSAVYLCASSPGTGLGNEQFFGPGTRLTVL.

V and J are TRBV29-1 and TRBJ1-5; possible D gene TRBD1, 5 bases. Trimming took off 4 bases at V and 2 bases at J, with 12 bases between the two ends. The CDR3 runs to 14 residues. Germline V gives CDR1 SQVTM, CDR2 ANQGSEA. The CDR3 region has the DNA TGCAGCGTTGGGTGGGGGGGTGGCAATCAGCCCCAGCATTTT. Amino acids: CSVGWGGGNQPQHF.

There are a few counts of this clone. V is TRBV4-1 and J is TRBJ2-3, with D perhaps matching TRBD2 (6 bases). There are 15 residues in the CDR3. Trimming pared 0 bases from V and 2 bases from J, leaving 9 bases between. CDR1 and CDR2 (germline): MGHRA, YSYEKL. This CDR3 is CASSQDLAPTDTQYF. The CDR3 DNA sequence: TGCGCCAGCAGCCAAGATCTAGCGCCCACAGATACGCAGTATTTT.

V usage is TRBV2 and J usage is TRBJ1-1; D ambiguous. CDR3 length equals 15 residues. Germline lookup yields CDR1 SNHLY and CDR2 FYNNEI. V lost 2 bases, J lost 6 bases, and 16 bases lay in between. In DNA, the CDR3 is TGTGCCAGCAGTGAATCGGGTAACGGCAGCCCTGAAGCTTTCTTT. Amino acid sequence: CASSESGNGSPEAFF.

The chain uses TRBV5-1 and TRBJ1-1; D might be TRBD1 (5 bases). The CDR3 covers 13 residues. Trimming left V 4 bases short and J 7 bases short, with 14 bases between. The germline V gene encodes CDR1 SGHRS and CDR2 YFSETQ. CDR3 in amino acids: CASSPSAGIEAFF. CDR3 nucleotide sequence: TGCGCCAGCAGCCCTTCGGCAGGGATTGAAGCTTTCTTT. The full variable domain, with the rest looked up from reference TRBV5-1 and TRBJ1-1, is KAGVTQTPRYLIKTRGQQVTLSCSPISGHRSVSWYQQTPGQGLQFLFEYFSETQRNKGNFPGRFSGRQFSNSRSEMNVSTLELGDSALYLCASSPSAGIEAFFGQGTRLTVV.

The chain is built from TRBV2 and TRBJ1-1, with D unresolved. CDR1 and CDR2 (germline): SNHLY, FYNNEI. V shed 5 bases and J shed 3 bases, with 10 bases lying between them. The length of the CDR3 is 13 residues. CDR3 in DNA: TGTGCCAGCAGTTCCGCTCGGGACACTGAAGCTTTCTTT. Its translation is CASSSARDTEAFF.